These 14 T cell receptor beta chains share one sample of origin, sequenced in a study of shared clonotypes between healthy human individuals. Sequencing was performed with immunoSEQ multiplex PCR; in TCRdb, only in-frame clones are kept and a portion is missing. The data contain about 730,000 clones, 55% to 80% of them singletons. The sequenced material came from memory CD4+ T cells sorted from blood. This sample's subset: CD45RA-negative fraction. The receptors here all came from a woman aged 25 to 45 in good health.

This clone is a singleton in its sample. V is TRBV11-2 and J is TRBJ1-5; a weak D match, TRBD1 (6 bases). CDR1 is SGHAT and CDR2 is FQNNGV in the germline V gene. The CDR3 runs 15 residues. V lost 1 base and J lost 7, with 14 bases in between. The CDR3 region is CASSLGGGVGQPQHF. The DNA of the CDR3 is TGTGCCAGCAGCTTAGGAGGGGGGGTAGGGCAGCCCCAGCATTTT.

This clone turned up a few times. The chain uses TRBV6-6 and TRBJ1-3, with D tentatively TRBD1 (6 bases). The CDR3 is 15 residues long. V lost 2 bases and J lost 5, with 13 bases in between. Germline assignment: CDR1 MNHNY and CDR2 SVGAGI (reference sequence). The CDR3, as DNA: TGTGCCAGCAGTTACGTTCAGGGGCCCCGAAACACCATATATTTT. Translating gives CASSYVQGPRNTIYF.

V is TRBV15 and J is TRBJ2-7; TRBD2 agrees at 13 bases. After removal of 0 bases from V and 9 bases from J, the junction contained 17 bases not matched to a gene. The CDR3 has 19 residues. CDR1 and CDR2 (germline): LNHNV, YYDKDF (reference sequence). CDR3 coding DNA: TGTGCCACCAGCAGAGAAACCCCAACCGGGACTAGCGGGGTCCTGGGGCAGTACTTC. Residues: CATSRETPTGTSGVLGQYF.

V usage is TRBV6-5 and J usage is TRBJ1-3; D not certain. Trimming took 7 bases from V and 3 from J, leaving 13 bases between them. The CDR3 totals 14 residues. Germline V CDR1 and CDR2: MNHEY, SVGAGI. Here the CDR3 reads CASTEYVGGNTIYF. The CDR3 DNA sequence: TGTGCCAGCACCGAATATGTAGGTGGAAACACCATATATTTT.

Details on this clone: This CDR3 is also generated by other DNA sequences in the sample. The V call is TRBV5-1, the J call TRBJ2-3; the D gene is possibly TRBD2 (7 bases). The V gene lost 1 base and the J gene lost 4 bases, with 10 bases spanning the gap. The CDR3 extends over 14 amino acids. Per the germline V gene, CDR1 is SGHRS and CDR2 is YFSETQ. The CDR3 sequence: CASSLTGGPDTQYF. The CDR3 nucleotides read TGCGCCAGCAGCTTGACGGGGGGCCCAGATACGCAGTATTTT.

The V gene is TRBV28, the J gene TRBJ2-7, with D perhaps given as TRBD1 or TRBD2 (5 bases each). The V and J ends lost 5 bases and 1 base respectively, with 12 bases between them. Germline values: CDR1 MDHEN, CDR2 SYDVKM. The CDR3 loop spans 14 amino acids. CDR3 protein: CASSIGTPSYEQYF. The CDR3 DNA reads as TGTGCCAGCAGTATCGGGACGCCGTCCTACGAGCAGTACTTC.

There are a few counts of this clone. This chain's CDR3 is CASSYGGQPETQYF. CDR3 nucleotides: TGTGCCAGCAGTTACGGGGGACAGCCAGAGACCCAGTACTTC. The chain employs TRBV28 and TRBJ2-5; a possible D gene is TRBD1 (7 bases). The CDR3 loop spans 14 amino acids. Germline CDR1 is MDHEN and CDR2 is SYDVKM. Trimming took 4 bases from V and 4 from J, leaving 13 bases between them.

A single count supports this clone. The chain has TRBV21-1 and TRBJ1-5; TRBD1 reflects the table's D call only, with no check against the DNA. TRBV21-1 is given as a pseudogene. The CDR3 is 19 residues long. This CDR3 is CASSKALSPDRGSNQPQHF. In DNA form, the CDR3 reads TGTGCCAGCAGCAAAGCGCTTTCACCGGACAGGGGTAGCAATCAGCCCCAGCATTTT.

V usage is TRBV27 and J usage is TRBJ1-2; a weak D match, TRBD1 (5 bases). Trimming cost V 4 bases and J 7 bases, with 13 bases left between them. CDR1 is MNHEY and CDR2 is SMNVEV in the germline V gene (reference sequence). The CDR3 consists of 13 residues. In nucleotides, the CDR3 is TGTGCCAGCAGTTCTTACGACAGTCTTGGCTACACCTTC. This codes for CASSSYDSLGYTF.

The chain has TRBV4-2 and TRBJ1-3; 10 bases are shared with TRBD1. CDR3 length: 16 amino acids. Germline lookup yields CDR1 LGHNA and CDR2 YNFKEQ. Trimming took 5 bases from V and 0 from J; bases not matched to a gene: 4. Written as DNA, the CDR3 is TGTGCCAGCAGCGCGGGACAGGGGAGCTCTGGAAACACCATATATTTT. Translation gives CASSAGQGSSGNTIYF.

The CDR3: CASSIVRVTSSSYNEQFF. In nucleotides, the CDR3 is TGTGCCAGTAGTATAGTAAGGGTCACATCGAGCTCCTACAATGAGCAGTTCTTC. The V call is TRBV19, the J call TRBJ2-1; no firm D call. CDR3 length: 18 residues. V lost 1 base and J 0 bases, leaving 16 bases between the germline ends. The germline V gene has CDR1 LNHDA and CDR2 SQIVND (reference sequence).

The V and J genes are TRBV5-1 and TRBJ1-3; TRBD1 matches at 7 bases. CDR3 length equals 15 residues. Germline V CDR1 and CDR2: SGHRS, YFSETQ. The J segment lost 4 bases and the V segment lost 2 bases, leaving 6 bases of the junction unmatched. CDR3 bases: TGCGCCAGCAGCTTCGTGGCAGGGGGAGGAAACACCATATATTTT. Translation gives CASSFVAGGGNTIYF.

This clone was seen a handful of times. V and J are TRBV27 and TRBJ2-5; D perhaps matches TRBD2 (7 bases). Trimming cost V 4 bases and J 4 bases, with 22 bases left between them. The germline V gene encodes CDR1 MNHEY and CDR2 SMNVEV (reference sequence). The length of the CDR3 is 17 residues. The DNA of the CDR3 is TGTGCCAGCAGTTCGGCGGGGGCGGGGTTGCATCGAGAGACCCAGTACTTC. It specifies CASSSAGAGLHRETQYF.

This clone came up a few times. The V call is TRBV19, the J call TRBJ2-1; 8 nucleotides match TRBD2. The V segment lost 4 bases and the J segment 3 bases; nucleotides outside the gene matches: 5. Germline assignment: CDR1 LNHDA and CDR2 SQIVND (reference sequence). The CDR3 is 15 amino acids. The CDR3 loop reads CASSSGTRLYNEQFF. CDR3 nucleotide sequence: TGTGCCAGTAGTAGTGGGACTAGGCTCTACAATGAGCAGTTCTTC.